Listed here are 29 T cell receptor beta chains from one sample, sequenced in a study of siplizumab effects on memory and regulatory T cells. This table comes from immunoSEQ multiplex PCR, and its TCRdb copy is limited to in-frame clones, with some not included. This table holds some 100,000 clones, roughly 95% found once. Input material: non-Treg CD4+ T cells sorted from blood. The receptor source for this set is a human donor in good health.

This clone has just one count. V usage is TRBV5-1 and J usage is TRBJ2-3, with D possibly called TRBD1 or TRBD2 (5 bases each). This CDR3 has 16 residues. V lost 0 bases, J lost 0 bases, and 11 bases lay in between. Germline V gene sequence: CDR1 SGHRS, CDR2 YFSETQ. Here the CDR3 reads CASSLVGGSSTDTQYF. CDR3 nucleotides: TGCGCCAGCAGCTTGGTTGGGGGTTCTAGCACAGATACGCAGTATTTT.

The CDR3 region is CASSLGTSGTDTQYF. Written as DNA, the CDR3 is TGCGCCAGCAGCTTGGGGACTAGCGGGACAGATACGCAGTATTTT. The chain carries TRBV5-1 and TRBJ2-3, with 11 bases aligning to TRBD2. J lost 3 bases, V lost 0 bases, and 0 bases had no gene match. CDR3 size: 15 residues. Per the germline V gene, CDR1 is SGHRS and CDR2 is YFSETQ.

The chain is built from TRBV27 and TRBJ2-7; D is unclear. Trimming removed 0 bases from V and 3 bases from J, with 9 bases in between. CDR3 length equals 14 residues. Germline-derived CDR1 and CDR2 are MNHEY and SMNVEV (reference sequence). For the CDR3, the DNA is TGTGCCAGCAGTTTATCGGGCATAGACTACGAGCAGTACTTC. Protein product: CASSLSGIDYEQYF.

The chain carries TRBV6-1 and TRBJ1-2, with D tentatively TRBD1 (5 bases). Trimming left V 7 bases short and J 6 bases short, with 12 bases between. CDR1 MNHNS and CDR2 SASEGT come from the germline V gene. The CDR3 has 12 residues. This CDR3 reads CASNTGVHGYTF. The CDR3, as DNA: TGTGCCAGCAATACGGGGGTGCATGGCTACACCTTC.

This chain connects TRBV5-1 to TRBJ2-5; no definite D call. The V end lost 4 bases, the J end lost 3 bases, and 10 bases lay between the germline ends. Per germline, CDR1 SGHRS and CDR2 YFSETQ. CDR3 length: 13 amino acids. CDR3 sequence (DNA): TGCGCCAGCAGCCCTACTCGGGAAGAGACCCAGTACTTC. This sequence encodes CASSPTREETQYF.

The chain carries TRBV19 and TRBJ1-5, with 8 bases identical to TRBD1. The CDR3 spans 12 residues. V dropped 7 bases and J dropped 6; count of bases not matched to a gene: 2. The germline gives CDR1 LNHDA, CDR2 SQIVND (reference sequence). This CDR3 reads CASTTGVQPQHF. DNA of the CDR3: TGTGCCAGTACGACAGGGGTTCAGCCCCAGCATTTT.

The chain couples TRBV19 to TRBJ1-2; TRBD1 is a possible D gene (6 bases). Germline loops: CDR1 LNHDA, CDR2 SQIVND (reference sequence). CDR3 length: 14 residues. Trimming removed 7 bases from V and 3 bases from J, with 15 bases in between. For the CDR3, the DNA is TGTGCCAGTAACGCGTGGGGGCGCGACTATGGCTACACCTTC. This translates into CASNAWGRDYGYTF.

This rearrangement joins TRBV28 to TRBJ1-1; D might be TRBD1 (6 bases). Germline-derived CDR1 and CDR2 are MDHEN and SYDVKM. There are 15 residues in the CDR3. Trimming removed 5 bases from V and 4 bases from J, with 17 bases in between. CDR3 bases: TGTGCCAGCAGTCAACATACAGGGCCCGGCACTGAAGCTTTCTTT. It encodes CASSQHTGPGTEAFF. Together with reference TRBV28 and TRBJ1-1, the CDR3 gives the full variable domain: DVKVTQSSRYLVKRTGEKVFLECVQDMDHENMFWYRQDPGLGLRLIYFSYDVKMKEKGDIPEGYSVSREKKERFSLILESASTNQTSMYLCASSQHTGPGTEAFFGQGTRLTVV.

CDR3: CASSIGAGSHNSPLHF. The CDR3 DNA is TGTGCCAGTAGTATAGGGGCAGGGTCTCATAATTCACCCCTCCACTTT. The chain couples TRBV19 to TRBJ1-6; D is perhaps TRBD1 (5 bases). V shed 1 base and J shed 5 bases, with 12 bases lying between them. CDR1 is LNHDA, CDR2 SQIVND, per germline (reference sequence). This CDR3 spans 16 amino acids.

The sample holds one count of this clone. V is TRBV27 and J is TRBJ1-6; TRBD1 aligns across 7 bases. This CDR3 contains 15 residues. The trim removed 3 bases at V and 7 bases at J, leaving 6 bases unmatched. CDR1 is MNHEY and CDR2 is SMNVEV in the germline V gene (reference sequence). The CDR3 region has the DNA TGTGCCAGCAGTTTGGGGGACAGCGAGAATTCACCCCTCCACTTT. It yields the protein CASSLGDSENSPLHF.

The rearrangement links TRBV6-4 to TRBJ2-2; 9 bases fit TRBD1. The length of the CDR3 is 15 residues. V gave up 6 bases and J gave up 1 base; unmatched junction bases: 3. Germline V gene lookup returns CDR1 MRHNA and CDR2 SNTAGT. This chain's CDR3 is CASREDRGNTGELFF. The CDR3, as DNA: TGTGCCAGCAGAGAGGACAGGGGGAACACCGGGGAGCTGTTTTTT.

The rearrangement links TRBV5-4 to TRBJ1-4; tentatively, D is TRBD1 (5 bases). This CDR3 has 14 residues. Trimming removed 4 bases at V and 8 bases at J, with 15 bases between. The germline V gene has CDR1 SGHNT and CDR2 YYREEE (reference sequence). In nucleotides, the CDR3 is TGTGCCAGCAGCCCGAGGGGTGAGAGGGAAAAACTGTTTTTT. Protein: CASSPRGEREKLFF.

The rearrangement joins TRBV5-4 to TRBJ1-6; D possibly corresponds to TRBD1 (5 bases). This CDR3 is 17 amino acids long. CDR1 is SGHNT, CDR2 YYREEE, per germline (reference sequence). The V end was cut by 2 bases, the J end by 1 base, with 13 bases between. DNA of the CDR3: TGTGCCAGCAGCTTTTCGGCCAGGGCGTCCTATAATTCACCCCTCCACTTT. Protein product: CASSFSARASYNSPLHF.

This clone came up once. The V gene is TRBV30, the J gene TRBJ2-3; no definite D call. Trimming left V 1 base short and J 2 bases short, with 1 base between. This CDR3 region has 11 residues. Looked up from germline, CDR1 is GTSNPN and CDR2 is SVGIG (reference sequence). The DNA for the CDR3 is TGTGCCTGGAGTGACACAGATACGCAGTATTTT. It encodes CAWSDTDTQYF.

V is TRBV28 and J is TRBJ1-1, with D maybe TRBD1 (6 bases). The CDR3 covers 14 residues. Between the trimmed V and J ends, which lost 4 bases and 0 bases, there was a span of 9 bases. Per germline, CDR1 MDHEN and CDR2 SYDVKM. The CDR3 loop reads CASSSGALNTEAFF. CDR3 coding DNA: TGTGCCAGCAGTTCAGGGGCACTGAACACTGAAGCTTTCTTT.

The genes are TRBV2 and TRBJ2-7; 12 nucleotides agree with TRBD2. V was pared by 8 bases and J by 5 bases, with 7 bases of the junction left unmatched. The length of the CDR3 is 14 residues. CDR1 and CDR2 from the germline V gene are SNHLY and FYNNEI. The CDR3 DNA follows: TGTGCCAGCTGGGGCGGACTAGCGGGGAACGAGCAGTACTTC. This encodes CASWGGLAGNEQYF.

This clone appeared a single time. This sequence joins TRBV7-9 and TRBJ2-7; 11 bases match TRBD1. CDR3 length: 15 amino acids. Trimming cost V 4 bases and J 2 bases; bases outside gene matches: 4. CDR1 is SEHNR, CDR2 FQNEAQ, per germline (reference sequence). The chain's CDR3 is CASSYRDRGTYEQYF. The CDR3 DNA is TGTGCCAGCAGCTACCGGGACAGGGGGACCTACGAGCAGTACTTC.

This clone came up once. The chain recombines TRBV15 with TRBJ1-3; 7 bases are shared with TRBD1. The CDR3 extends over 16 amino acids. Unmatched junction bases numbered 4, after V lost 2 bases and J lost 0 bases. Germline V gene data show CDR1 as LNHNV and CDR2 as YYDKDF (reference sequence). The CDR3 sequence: CATSRTGTASGNTIYF. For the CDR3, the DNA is TGTGCCACCAGCAGAACGGGGACAGCCTCTGGAAACACCATATATTTT. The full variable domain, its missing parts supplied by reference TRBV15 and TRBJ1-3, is DAMVIQNPRYQVTQFGKPVTLSCSQTLNHNVMYWYQQKSSQAPKLLFHYYDKDFNNEADTPDNFQSRRPNTSFCFLDIRSPGLGDTAMYLCATSRTGTASGNTIYFGEGSWLTVV.

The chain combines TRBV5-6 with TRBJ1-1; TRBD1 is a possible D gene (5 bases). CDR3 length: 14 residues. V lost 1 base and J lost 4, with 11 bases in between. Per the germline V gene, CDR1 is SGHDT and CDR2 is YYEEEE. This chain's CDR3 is CASSLYQGATEAFF. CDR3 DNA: TGTGCCAGCAGCTTGTATCAGGGTGCCACTGAAGCTTTCTTT.

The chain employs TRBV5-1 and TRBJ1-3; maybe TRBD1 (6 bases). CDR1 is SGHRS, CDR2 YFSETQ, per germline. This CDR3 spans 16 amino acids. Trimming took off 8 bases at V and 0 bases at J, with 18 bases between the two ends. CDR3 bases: TGCGCCAGTCAGACAGGCAATTCCTTCTCTGGAAACACCATATATTTT. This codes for CASQTGNSFSGNTIYF.

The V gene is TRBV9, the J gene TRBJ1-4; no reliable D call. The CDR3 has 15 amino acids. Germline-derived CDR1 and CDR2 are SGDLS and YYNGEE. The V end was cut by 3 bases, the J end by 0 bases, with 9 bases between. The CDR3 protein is CASSADGATNEKLFF. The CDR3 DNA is TGTGCCAGCAGCGCAGACGGAGCAACTAATGAAAAACTGTTTTTT.

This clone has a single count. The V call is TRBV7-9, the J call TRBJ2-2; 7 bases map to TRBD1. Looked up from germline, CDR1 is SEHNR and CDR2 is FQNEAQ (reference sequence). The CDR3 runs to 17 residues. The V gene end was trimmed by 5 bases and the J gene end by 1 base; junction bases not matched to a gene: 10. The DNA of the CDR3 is TGTGCCAGCAGCGACCGCTTGGGACAGCGGAACACCGGGGAGCTGTTTTTT. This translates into CASSDRLGQRNTGELFF.

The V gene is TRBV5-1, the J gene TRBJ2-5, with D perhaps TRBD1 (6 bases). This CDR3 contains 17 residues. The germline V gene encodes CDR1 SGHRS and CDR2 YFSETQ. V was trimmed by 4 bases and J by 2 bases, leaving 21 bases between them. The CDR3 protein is CASSRGQTGSGQETQYF. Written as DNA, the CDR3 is TGCGCCAGCAGCCGTGGTCAAACAGGGTCGGGACAAGAGACCCAGTACTTC.

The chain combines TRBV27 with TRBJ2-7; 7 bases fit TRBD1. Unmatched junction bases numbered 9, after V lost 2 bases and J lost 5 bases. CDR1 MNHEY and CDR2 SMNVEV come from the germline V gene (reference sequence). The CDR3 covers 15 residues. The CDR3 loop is CASSLGLTGFDEQYF. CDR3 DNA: TGTGCCAGCAGTTTAGGATTGACAGGGTTTGACGAGCAGTACTTC.

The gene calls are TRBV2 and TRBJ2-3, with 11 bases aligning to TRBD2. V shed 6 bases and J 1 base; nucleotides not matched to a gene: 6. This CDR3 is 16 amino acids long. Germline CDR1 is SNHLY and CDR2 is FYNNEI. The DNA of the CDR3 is TGTGCCAGCAGGACTAGCGGGGCTACACGCACAGATACGCAGTATTTT. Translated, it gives CASRTSGATRTDTQYF.

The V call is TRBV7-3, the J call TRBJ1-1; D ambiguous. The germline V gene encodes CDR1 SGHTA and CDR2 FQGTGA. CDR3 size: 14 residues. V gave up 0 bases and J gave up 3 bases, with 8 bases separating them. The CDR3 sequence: CASSLTKADTEAFF. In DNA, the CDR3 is TGTGCCAGCAGCTTAACGAAGGCAGACACTGAAGCTTTCTTT.

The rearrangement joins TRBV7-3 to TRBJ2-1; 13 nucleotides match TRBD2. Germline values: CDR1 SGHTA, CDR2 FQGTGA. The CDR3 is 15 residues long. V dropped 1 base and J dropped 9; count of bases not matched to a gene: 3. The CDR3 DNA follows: TGTGCCAGCAGCTTAAGGACTAGCGGGGGTTCTGAGCAGTTCTTC. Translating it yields CASSLRTSGGSEQFF.

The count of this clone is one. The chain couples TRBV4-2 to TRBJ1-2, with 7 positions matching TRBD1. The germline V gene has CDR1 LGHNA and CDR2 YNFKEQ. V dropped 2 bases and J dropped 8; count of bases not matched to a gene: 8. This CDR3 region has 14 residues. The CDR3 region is CASSQLTGDGGYTF. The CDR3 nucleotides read TGTGCCAGCAGCCAACTTACAGGGGATGGAGGCTACACCTTC.

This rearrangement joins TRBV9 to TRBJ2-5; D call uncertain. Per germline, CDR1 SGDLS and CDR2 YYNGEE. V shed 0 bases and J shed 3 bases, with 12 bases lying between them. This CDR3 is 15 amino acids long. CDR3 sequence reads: CASSVVGIFKETQYF. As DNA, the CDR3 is TGTGCCAGCAGCGTAGTAGGGATTTTTAAAGAGACCCAGTACTTC.